These 21 T cell receptor beta chains were sequenced from one sample in a study of blood T cell repertoires in COVID-19. Clones were read by immunoSEQ multiplex PCR, and TCRdb kept only the in-frame ones, dropping some. The sample carries some 57,000 clones, about 85% recorded once. Input material: peripheral blood. The source of these receptors is a human donor in a cohort sampled during active COVID-19.

The CDR3 is CASSPGGDTEAFF. The CDR3 nucleotides read TGTGCCAGCAGCCCCGGGGGTGACACTGAAGCTTTCTTT. The rearrangement links TRBV6-5 to TRBJ1-1; a possible D gene is TRBD1 (5 bases). The CDR3 is made up of 13 amino acids. Germline CDR1 and CDR2: MNHEY and SVGAGI. Trimming removed 6 bases at V and 3 bases at J, with 11 bases between.

The chain uses TRBV5-1 and TRBJ2-7; TRBD1 might be the D (5 bases). The CDR3 sequence is 16 residues long. CDR1 and CDR2 (germline): SGHRS, YFSETQ. Trimming took off 4 bases at V and 0 bases at J, with 17 bases between the two ends. The CDR3, as DNA: TGCGCCAGCAGCCCGAGAGGTGGTCAGGGCTCCTACGAGCAGTACTTC. This codes for CASSPRGGQGSYEQYF.

This chain connects TRBV5-1 to TRBJ1-2; TRBD1 matches at 9 bases. Germline V gene lookup returns CDR1 SGHRS and CDR2 YFSETQ. The J segment lost 6 bases and the V segment lost 4 bases, leaving 7 bases of the junction unmatched. The CDR3 covers 14 residues. DNA of the CDR3: TGCGCCAGCAGCACGAACCGGGACAGGGATGGCTACACCTTC. Translating gives CASSTNRDRDGYTF.

This CDR3 reads CASTGGTSYNEQFF. Here the CDR3 DNA reads TGTGCCAGCACCGGCGGAACCTCCTACAATGAGCAGTTCTTC. The chain is built from TRBV28 and TRBJ2-1; D is undetermined. CDR3 size: 14 residues. CDR1 is MDHEN, CDR2 SYDVKM, per germline. V was trimmed by 7 bases and J by 0 bases, leaving 10 bases between them.

J is TRBJ1-1 and V is TRBV19; no definite D call. V lost 1 base to trimming and J lost 1 base, with 7 bases between them. The CDR3 is 14 amino acids. The germline V gene has CDR1 LNHDA and CDR2 SQIVND (reference sequence). The CDR3 DNA is TGTGCCAGTAGTATAGCAGGCTCGAACACTGAAGCTTTCTTT. Its protein product is CASSIAGSNTEAFF.

The V and J genes are TRBV6-5 and TRBJ1-4, with D possibly being TRBD1 (5 bases). Germline V gives CDR1 MNHEY, CDR2 SVGAGI. The V end was cut by 6 bases, the J end by 7 bases, with 15 bases between. There are 14 residues in the CDR3. The CDR3 loop reads CASRSGGGGEKLFF. CDR3 bases: TGTGCCAGCAGGTCGGGGGGGGGAGGTGAAAAACTGTTTTTT.

This clone appeared once. This chain joins TRBV20-1 and TRBJ2-7; D not certain. The length of the CDR3 is 12 residues. The V and J ends lost 3 bases and 5 bases respectively, with 11 bases between them. Looked up from germline, CDR1 is DFQATT and CDR2 is SNEGSKA (reference sequence). The CDR3 region has the DNA TGCAGTGCTAGTAAGAGTGGAGACGAGCAGTACTTC. This gives the protein CSASKSGDEQYF.

V gene TRBV9 combines with J gene TRBJ2-3, with 7 bases lining up with TRBD2. CDR3 length: 16 amino acids. V shed 4 bases, J shed 3 bases, and the junction held 11 bases outside the gene matches. Germline-derived CDR1 and CDR2 are SGDLS and YYNGEE. Here the CDR3 DNA reads TGTGCCAGCAGCAGACTAGCTGCATCAAGGACAGATACGCAGTATTTT. Encoded protein: CASSRLAASRTDTQYF.

The rearrangement joins TRBV6-5 to TRBJ1-5, with 8 bases identical to TRBD1. The germline V gene has CDR1 MNHEY and CDR2 SVGAGI. The length of the CDR3 is 13 residues. Trimming took 10 bases from V and 6 from J; bases not matched to a gene: 8. In DNA, the CDR3 is TGTGCCACCTTTTCAGGGGGCAGTCAGCCCCAGCATTTT. It yields the protein CATFSGGSQPQHF.

This rearrangement joins TRBV9 to TRBJ1-4, with a weak D call TRBD1 (5 bases). The CDR3 spans 15 residues. CDR1 is SGDLS, CDR2 YYNGEE, per germline. Trimming left V 0 bases short and J 7 bases short, with 13 bases between. The CDR3 nucleotides read TGTGCCAGCAGCGTAGCGATGGGGGGGAGTGAAAAACTGTTTTTT. This translates into CASSVAMGGSEKLFF.

In its sample, this clone was seen once. The chain is built from TRBV19 and TRBJ2-7; 10 bases map to TRBD2. The CDR3 contains 14 residues. V lost 5 bases to trimming and J lost 3 bases; unmatched junction nucleotides: 4. CDR1 is LNHDA and CDR2 is SQIVND in the germline V gene (reference sequence). Here the CDR3 reads CASSSSGSFYEQYF. CDR3 coding DNA: TGTGCCAGTAGTTCTAGCGGGAGTTTCTACGAGCAGTACTTC. The whole variable domain, remainder taken from reference TRBV19 and TRBJ2-7, is DGGITQSPKYLFRKEGQNVTLSCEQNLNHDAMYWYRQDPGQGLRLIYYSQIVNDFQKGDIAEGYSVSREKKESFPLTVTSAQKNPTAFYLCASSSSGSFYEQYFGPGTRLTVT.

This clone qualifies as medium-sized. The chain uses TRBV19 and TRBJ1-1; 9 nucleotides line up with TRBD1. The CDR3 covers 12 residues. Per the germline V gene, CDR1 is LNHDA and CDR2 is SQIVND (reference sequence). The V gene end was trimmed by 7 bases and the J gene end by 7 bases; junction bases not matched to a gene: 4. CDR3 region: CASKGQGFEAFF. In DNA form, the CDR3 reads TGTGCCAGTAAGGGACAGGGATTTGAAGCTTTCTTT.

Details on this clone: This may be a read error: a much more frequent sequence differs by one nucleotide. The rearrangement joins TRBV10-3 to TRBJ2-1; perhaps TRBD2 as D (6 bases). CDR1 is ENHRY, CDR2 SYGVKD, per germline. The CDR3 consists of 15 residues. The V and J ends lost 2 bases and 0 bases respectively, with 8 bases between them. DNA for the CDR3: TGTGCCATCAGTGAGAGGGAGGACTCCTACAATGAGCAGTTCTTC. Its protein is CAISEREDSYNEQFF.

The chain couples TRBV5-1 to TRBJ2-5, with D possibly being TRBD1 (5 bases). CDR3 size: 14 residues. Trimming removed 2 bases from V and 3 bases from J, with 11 bases in between. CDR1 and CDR2 from the germline V gene are SGHRS and YFSETQ. CDR3 residues: CASSFGAREETQYF. CDR3 coding DNA: TGCGCCAGCAGCTTTGGGGCGCGTGAAGAGACCCAGTACTTC.

V usage is TRBV19 and J usage is TRBJ1-1, with TRBD1 matching 12 bases. The CDR3 covers 14 residues. V shed 7 bases, J shed 6 bases, and the junction held 6 bases outside the gene matches. The germline V gene has CDR1 LNHDA and CDR2 SQIVND (reference sequence). The CDR3 here is CASITGQGASEAFF. Written as DNA, the CDR3 is TGTGCCAGTATTACGGGACAGGGGGCCTCTGAAGCTTTCTTT. The complete variable domain, with remaining parts taken from reference TRBV19 and TRBJ1-1, reads DGGITQSPKYLFRKEGQNVTLSCEQNLNHDAMYWYRQDPGQGLRLIYYSQIVNDFQKGDIAEGYSVSREKKESFPLTVTSAQKNPTAFYLCASITGQGASEAFFGQGTRLTVV.

This clone was observed a few times. The V and J genes are TRBV5-4 and TRBJ2-1; a weak D match, TRBD1 (6 bases). V lost 4 bases and J 10 bases, leaving 15 bases between the germline ends. The CDR3 runs 13 residues. Per the germline V gene, CDR1 is SGHNT and CDR2 is YYREEE (reference sequence). CDR3 DNA: TGTGCCAGCAGCGTAATACAGGGTGGAGAGCAGTTCTTC. Translation gives CASSVIQGGEQFF.

The chain combines TRBV30 with TRBJ2-1; perhaps TRBD1 as D (5 bases). This CDR3 contains 13 residues. V was clipped by 3 bases and J by 5 bases, with 11 bases between them. Germline CDR1 is GTSNPN and CDR2 is SVGIG (reference sequence). This CDR3 reads CAWSPGAHNEQFF. CDR3 DNA sequence: TGTGCCTGGAGCCCTGGGGCCCACAATGAGCAGTTCTTC.

This clone was recorded once. The rearrangement uses TRBV10-3 and TRBJ2-3; 7 positions match TRBD2. V gave up 4 bases and J gave up 2 bases; unmatched junction bases: 6. This CDR3 is 15 amino acids long. Germline loops: CDR1 ENHRY, CDR2 SYGVKD. The CDR3: CAISAKLAVTDTQYF. In nucleotides, the CDR3 is TGTGCCATCAGTGCCAAGCTAGCGGTCACAGATACGCAGTATTTT.

The chain couples TRBV9 to TRBJ2-1, with D perhaps matching TRBD2 (6 bases). V shed 4 bases and J shed 8 bases, with 16 bases lying between them. Germline values: CDR1 SGDLS, CDR2 YYNGEE. The CDR3 has 14 residues. Here the CDR3 DNA reads TGTGCCAGCAGCTTCTCTTGGGTAGCGGATGAGCAGTTCTTC. It specifies CASSFSWVADEQFF. Full variable domain (remainder filled in from reference TRBV9 and TRBJ2-1): DSGVTQTPKHLITATGQRVTLRCSPRSGDLSVYWYQQSLDQGLQFLIQYYNGEERAKGNILERFSAQQFPDLHSELNLSSLELGDSALYFCASSFSWVADEQFFGPGTRLTVL.

The chain uses TRBV5-8 and TRBJ2-5, with D tentatively TRBD1 (5 bases). With 0 bases removed from V and 4 bases from J, the gap between germline ends came to 13 bases. The CDR3 is 15 residues long. Germline V CDR1 and CDR2: SGHTS, YDEGEE. The CDR3 DNA follows: TGTGCCAGCAGCTTGGGTGTCAGGGAAGGAGAGACCCAGTACTTC. It codes for CASSLGVREGETQYF.

The CDR3 DNA reads as TGTGCCAGCAGCGTAGAGATGTCGGGAGAAGCTTTCTTT. Translation: CASSVEMSGEAFF. This chain links TRBV9 with TRBJ1-1; D not certain. Germline assignment: CDR1 SGDLS and CDR2 YYNGEE. With 0 bases removed from V and 8 bases from J, the gap between germline ends came to 11 bases. The CDR3 runs to 13 residues.